One TCR beta chain is described in this entry. Its cognate antigen is unknown. An end of the junction does not agree with germline; a read error may underlie this. This record comes from a study of T cell responses to AZD1222 COVID-19 vaccine. General study points: Just a handful of AZD1222 recipients were seropositive at baseline.

The CDR3 length is 17 residues. The germline V gene encodes CDR1 SSHAT and CDR2 FNYEAQ (reference sequence). Sequencing used immunoSEQ multiplex PCR; TCRdb keeps in-frame clones, though not all of them. This sample yields roughly 100,000 clones, of which approximately 89% are seen a single time; roughly 20% belongs to the top ten. The origin of this receptor is an adult in good health. The genes are TRBV7-7 and TRBJ1-1; TRBD1 matches 8 bases. The sample here was peripheral blood, taken on day 0 of AZD1222 vaccination. CDR3 bases: TGTGCTAGCAGCTACAGGGGGATGAGGTTTCTGAACACTGAAGCTTTCTTT. It encodes CASSYRGMRFLNTEAFF.